A single sample is the source of the 24 T cell receptor beta chains below, sequenced in a study of blood T cell repertoires in COVID-19 (TCRdb year 2020). The library came from the immunoSEQ multiplex PCR assay. The source is immuneACCESS, and TCRdb retained only in-frame sequences with V and J called. Part of the clones is not carried over; for the studies checked, unresolved V genes explain less than half of this, and the remainder is unexplained. The sample has around 300,000 clones on record, 75% to 90% of them singletons. Of the sample, around 5% is held by the ten largest clones. The sequenced sample consisted of PBMCs or T cells enriched from blood (not recorded which). The receptors shown here come from a man between 25 and 39 years old who had recovered from COVID-19.

This chain joins TRBV7-2 and TRBJ2-1; D possibly corresponds to TRBD1 (5 bases). The CDR3 extends over 15 amino acids. The ends were cut back, 1 base at V and 2 bases at J, with 9 bases in the middle. The germline V gene encodes CDR1 SGHTA and CDR2 FQGNSA. CDR3 nucleotides: TGTGCCAGCAGCTTAGAAGGGGCCGCCTACAATGAGCAGTTCTTC. Translating gives CASSLEGAAYNEQFF.

The rearrangement uses TRBV15 and TRBJ2-7, with D perhaps TRBD2 (6 bases). With 4 bases removed from V and 4 bases from J, the gap between germline ends came to 11 bases. Germline CDR1 and CDR2: LNHNV and YYDKDF (reference sequence). CDR3 length equals 13 residues. CDR3 nucleotides: TGTGCCACCAGCATCGGACTACTTTACGAGCAGTACTTC. It specifies CATSIGLLYEQYF.

CDR3 nucleotide sequence: TGTGCCAGCAGTTTATGGACAGAGACGACTAACTATGGCTACACCTTC. It encodes CASSLWTETTNYGYTF. V usage is TRBV28 and J usage is TRBJ1-2; D is perhaps TRBD1 (5 bases). This CDR3 is built from 16 residues. Trimming took 0 bases from V and 0 from J, leaving 11 bases between them. Germline V CDR1 and CDR2: MDHEN, SYDVKM.

The chain uses TRBV11-1 and TRBJ2-3; 7 bases map to TRBD2. V lost 2 bases and J lost 1; bases outside the gene matches: 6. Germline V lookup: CDR1 SGHAT, CDR2 FQDESV (reference sequence). The CDR3 is 16 amino acids. CDR3 nucleotides: TGTGCCAGCAGCTTACGCCGGCGGGAGCGCACAGATACGCAGTATTTT. It is translated as CASSLRRRERTDTQYF. Drawing the rest from reference TRBV11-1 and TRBJ2-3, the complete variable domain is EAEVAQSPRYKITEKSQAVAFWCDPISGHATLYWYRQILGQGPELLVQFQDESVVDDSQLPKDRFSAERLKGVDSTLKIQPAELGDSAMYLCASSLRRRERTDTQYFGPGTRLTVL.

The rearrangement uses TRBV13 and TRBJ2-1; a weak D match, TRBD1 (6 bases). This CDR3 has 17 amino acids. Germline loops: CDR1 PRHDT, CDR2 FYEKMQ (reference sequence). Trimming shortened V by 0 bases and J by 2 bases, and 14 bases separated the two germline ends. The CDR3 sequence: CASSLGLKGETYNEQFF. The CDR3, as DNA: TGTGCCAGCAGCTTAGGCCTAAAGGGGGAAACCTACAATGAGCAGTTCTTC.

CDR3: CASSQDVARNTIYF. For the CDR3, the DNA is TGCGCCAGCAGCCAAGATGTAGCAAGAAACACCATATATTTT. The rearrangement links TRBV4-1 to TRBJ1-3, with D hard to call. V lost 0 bases, J lost 5 bases, and 8 bases lay in between. In germline, CDR1 is MGHRA, CDR2 YSYEKL. This CDR3 has 14 residues.

V gene TRBV5-1 combines with J gene TRBJ1-6; D is unclear. V was shortened by 4 bases and J by 0 bases, with 5 bases between the two germline ends. Per the germline V gene, CDR1 is SGHRS and CDR2 is YFSETQ. CDR3 length equals 14 residues. For the CDR3, the DNA is TGCGCCAGCAGCCTGAGCTCCTATAATTCACCCCTCCACTTT. As protein: CASSLSSYNSPLHF.

The J gene is TRBJ2-7, the V gene TRBV10-2, with TRBD1 matching 11 bases. Looked up from germline, CDR1 is WSHSY and CDR2 is SAAADI. The CDR3 covers 15 residues. After removal of 3 bases from V and 4 bases from J, the junction contained 5 bases not matched to a gene. This chain's CDR3 is CASSDVGQGEYEQYF. The CDR3 DNA follows: TGCGCCAGCAGTGACGTGGGACAGGGGGAATACGAGCAGTACTTC.

This chain joins TRBV3-1 (or the pseudogene TRBV3-2) and TRBJ2-7; 11 nucleotides line up with TRBD2. The CDR3 extends over 15 amino acids. Germline CDR1 reads LGHDT; CDR2 reads YNNKEL (reference sequence). V shed 4 bases, J shed 0 bases, and the junction held 2 bases outside the gene matches. The CDR3 sequence: CASSRGLADSYEQYF. In nucleotides, the CDR3 is TGTGCCAGCAGCCGGGGACTAGCGGACTCCTACGAGCAGTACTTC.

This clone was observed once. The genes are TRBV7-2 and TRBJ2-2; TRBD2 might be the D (7 bases). The germline V gene encodes CDR1 SGHTA and CDR2 FQGNSA. There are 15 residues in the CDR3. V lost 3 bases and J 6 bases, leaving 14 bases between the germline ends. As DNA, the CDR3 is TGTGCCAGCAGCTTGGGGGGGCGACCTGCCGGGGAGCTGTTTTTT. Translated, it gives CASSLGGRPAGELFF. Combining the CDR3 with reference TRBV7-2 and TRBJ2-2 gives the whole variable domain GAGVSQSPSNKVTEKGKDVELRCDPISGHTALYWYRQSLGQGLEFLIYFQGNSAPDKSGLPSDRFSAERTGGSVSTLTIQRTQQEDSAVYLCASSLGGRPAGELFFGEGSRLTVL.

V gene TRBV3-1 (or the pseudogene TRBV3-2) combines with J gene TRBJ2-7, with TRBD1 identical over 9 bases. V lost 4 bases, J lost 3 bases, and 7 bases stayed unmatched. The CDR3 extends over 15 amino acids. The V gene's germline CDR1 is LGHDT and CDR2 YNNKEL (reference sequence). This chain's CDR3 is CASSPTGTGNYEQYF. CDR3 DNA: TGTGCCAGCAGCCCCACCGGGACAGGGAACTACGAGCAGTACTTC.

The chain uses TRBV15 and TRBJ1-5, with D possibly being TRBD1 (5 bases). The CDR3 covers 16 residues. V dropped 1 base and J dropped 4 bases, with 14 bases sitting between them. Germline CDR1 reads LNHNV; CDR2 reads YYDKDF (reference sequence). CDR3 residues: CATSRAGREVNQPQHF. The CDR3 DNA is TGTGCCACCAGCAGAGCCGGCAGGGAGGTTAATCAGCCCCAGCATTTT. Filled out from reference TRBV15 and TRBJ1-5, the complete variable domain reads DAMVIQNPRYQVTQFGKPVTLSCSQTLNHNVMYWYQQKSSQAPKLLFHYYDKDFNNEADTPDNFQSRRPNTSFCFLDIRSPGLGDTAMYLCATSRAGREVNQPQHFGDGTRLSIL.

The V gene is TRBV10-3, the J gene TRBJ2-3; the match to TRBD2 covers 11 bases. This CDR3 has 16 residues. With 9 bases clipped from V and 4 bases from J, the junction kept 12 bases outside the gene matches. The germline CDR1 and CDR2 sequences are ENHRY and SYGVKD. CDR3 sequence: CAIRPSGGPGPDTQYF. The CDR3 nucleotides are TGTGCCATTAGGCCTAGCGGGGGGCCAGGACCAGATACGCAGTATTTT.

The rearrangement joins TRBV7-9 to TRBJ1-1; D remains unclear. Trimming cost V 3 bases and J 8 bases, with 13 bases left between them. Germline V gene lookup returns CDR1 SEHNR and CDR2 FQNEAQ (reference sequence). This CDR3 contains 13 residues. CDR3 sequence: CASSFPPRGEAFF. In DNA form, the CDR3 reads TGTGCCAGCAGCTTCCCCCCACGGGGAGAAGCTTTCTTT.

CDR3 sequence (DNA): TGTGCCAGCGTGGGGGGAGGGTTTCCGTACGAGCAGTACTTC. Translating it yields CASVGGGFPYEQYF. The chain recombines TRBV6-5 with TRBJ2-7; 7 bases match TRBD2. V gave up 8 bases and J gave up 4 bases; unmatched junction bases: 11. Germline V gene data show CDR1 as MNHEY and CDR2 as SVGAGI. This CDR3 comprises 14 residues.

This chain joins TRBV10-3 and TRBJ1-5, with D hard to call. V was trimmed by 4 bases and J by 6 bases, leaving 13 bases between them. Germline CDR1 reads ENHRY; CDR2 reads SYGVKD. This CDR3 is built from 14 residues. The CDR3 nucleotides are TGTGCCATCAGTGCCCGGTCCGGGTCTCAGCCCCAGCATTTT. It translates to CAISARSGSQPQHF.

The rearrangement joins TRBV18 to TRBJ1-4; D unclear. V was pared by 3 bases and J by 0 bases, with 14 bases between. Per germline, CDR1 KGHSH and CDR2 LQKENI. CDR3 size: 17 residues. The CDR3 region is CASSPRRPDATNEKLFF. The CDR3 DNA reads TGTGCCAGCTCACCCCGCCGCCCAGATGCAACTAATGAAAAACTGTTTTTT.

The chain couples TRBV11-3 to TRBJ2-1; 8 nucleotides align to TRBD2. Germline V lookup: CDR1 SGHNT, CDR2 YENEEA. The CDR3 runs to 15 residues. J was trimmed by 6 bases and V by 5 bases; bases with no gene match: 9. DNA of the CDR3: TGTGCCAGCAGCATGAGCGGGGGCCACCGCAATGAGCAGTTCTTC. Its protein product is CASSMSGGHRNEQFF.

CDR3 in DNA: TGTGCCAGCAGTGACCCGTCATCGGTAAAGTTCTTC. It encodes CASSDPSSVKFF. The J gene is TRBJ2-1, the V gene TRBV2; D not resolved. CDR3 length: 12 amino acids. Germline loops: CDR1 SNHLY, CDR2 FYNNEI. Trimming left V 3 bases short and J 14 bases short, with 14 bases between.

V gene TRBV28 combines with J gene TRBJ1-1, with unresolved D. Germline V gene lookup returns CDR1 MDHEN and CDR2 SYDVKM. Trimming cost V 7 bases and J 4 bases, with 10 bases left between them. The CDR3 runs 12 residues. The CDR3 DNA reads as TGTGCCAGCACCTCGACGGGCACTGAAGCTTTCTTT. Encoded protein: CASTSTGTEAFF.

The V and J genes are TRBV21-1 and TRBJ2-1; TRBD2 is the table's D call, not checked against the DNA. TRBV21-1 counts as a pseudogene. This CDR3 spans 16 amino acids. In DNA, the CDR3 is TGTGCCAGCCCCTCCCGAGCGGGGGCTCTCTACAATGAGCAGTTCTTC. It codes for CASPSRAGALYNEQFF.

The chain is built from TRBV5-6 and TRBJ1-1, with D perhaps matching TRBD1 (6 bases). The CDR3 length is 13 residues. CDR1 and CDR2 from the germline V gene are SGHDT and YYEEEE. V was cut by 2 bases and J by 5 bases, with 10 bases left in between. The CDR3 here is CASSFFQGTEAFF. In nucleotides, the CDR3 is TGTGCCAGCAGCTTTTTTCAGGGGACTGAAGCTTTCTTT.

The chain couples TRBV10-3 to TRBJ2-3; no reliable D call. V lost 4 bases, J lost 0 bases, and 11 bases lay in between. The CDR3 runs to 15 residues. Germline V gene lookup returns CDR1 ENHRY and CDR2 SYGVKD. DNA of the CDR3: TGTGCCATCAGTGTGCTTAGTTCTAGCACAGATACGCAGTATTTT. Amino acid sequence: CAISVLSSSTDTQYF.

The chain recombines TRBV2 with TRBJ1-3, with D possibly being TRBD1 (6 bases). In germline, CDR1 is SNHLY, CDR2 FYNNEI. The germline V and J ends were trimmed by 4 bases and 0 bases, with 13 bases remaining between them. CDR3 size: 16 residues. CDR3 nucleotides: TGTGCCAGCAGTGCAGGGGTCCTGAGCTCTGGAAACACCATATATTTT. It yields the protein CASSAGVLSSGNTIYF.